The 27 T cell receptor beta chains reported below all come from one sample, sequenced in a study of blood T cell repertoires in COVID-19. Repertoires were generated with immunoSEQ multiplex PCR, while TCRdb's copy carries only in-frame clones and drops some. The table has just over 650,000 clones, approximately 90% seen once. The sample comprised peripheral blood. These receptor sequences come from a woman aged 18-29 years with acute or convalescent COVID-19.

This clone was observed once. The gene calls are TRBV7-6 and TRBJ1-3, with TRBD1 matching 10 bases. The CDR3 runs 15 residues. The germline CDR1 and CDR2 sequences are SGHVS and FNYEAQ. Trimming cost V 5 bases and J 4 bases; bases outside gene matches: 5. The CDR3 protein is CASSQGQGMGNTIYF. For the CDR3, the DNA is TGTGCCAGCAGCCAGGGACAGGGGATGGGAAACACCATATATTTT.

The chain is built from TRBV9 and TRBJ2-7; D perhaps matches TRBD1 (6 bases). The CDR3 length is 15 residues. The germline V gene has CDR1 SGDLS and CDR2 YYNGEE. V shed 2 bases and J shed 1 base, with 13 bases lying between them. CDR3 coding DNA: TGTGCCAGCAGCGTTTTTGCAGGGGCTTCCTACGAGCAGTACTTC. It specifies CASSVFAGASYEQYF.

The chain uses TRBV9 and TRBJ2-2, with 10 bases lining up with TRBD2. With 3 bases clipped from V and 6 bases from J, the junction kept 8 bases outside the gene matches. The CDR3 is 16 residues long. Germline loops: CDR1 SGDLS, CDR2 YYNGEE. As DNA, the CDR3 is TGTGCCAGCAGCGGAAATAGCGGGGGGAGGGCCGGGGAGCTGTTTTTT. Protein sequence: CASSGNSGGRAGELFF.

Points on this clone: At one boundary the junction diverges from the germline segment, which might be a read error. The chain's CDR3 is CASRGSNQPQHF. In nucleotides, the CDR3 is TGTGCCAGTAGGGGTAGCAATCAGCCTCAGCATTTT. The chain combines TRBV6-6 with TRBJ1-5; maybe TRBD1 (5 bases). Germline V CDR1 and CDR2: MNHNY, SVGAGI (reference sequence). The CDR3 covers 12 residues.

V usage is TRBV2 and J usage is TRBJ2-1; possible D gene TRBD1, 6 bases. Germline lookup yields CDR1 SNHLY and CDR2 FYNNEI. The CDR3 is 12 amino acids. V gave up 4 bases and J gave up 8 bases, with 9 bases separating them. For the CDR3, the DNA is TGTGCCAGCAGTGGGGGGCCGGATGAGCAGTTCTTC. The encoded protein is CASSGGPDEQFF.

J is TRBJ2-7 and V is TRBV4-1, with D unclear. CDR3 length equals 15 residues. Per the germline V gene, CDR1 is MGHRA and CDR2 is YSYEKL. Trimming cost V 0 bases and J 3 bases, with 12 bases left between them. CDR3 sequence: CASSQEAGSHYEQYF. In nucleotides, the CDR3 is TGCGCCAGCAGCCAAGAGGCAGGCTCGCACTACGAGCAGTACTTC.

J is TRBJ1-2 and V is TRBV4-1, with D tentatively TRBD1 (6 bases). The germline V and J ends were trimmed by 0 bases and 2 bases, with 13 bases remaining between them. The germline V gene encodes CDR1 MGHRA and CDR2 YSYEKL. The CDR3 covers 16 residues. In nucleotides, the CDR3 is TGCGCCAGCAGCCAAGAGGGCGCCAGGGGAAACTATGGCTACACCTTC. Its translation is CASSQEGARGNYGYTF.

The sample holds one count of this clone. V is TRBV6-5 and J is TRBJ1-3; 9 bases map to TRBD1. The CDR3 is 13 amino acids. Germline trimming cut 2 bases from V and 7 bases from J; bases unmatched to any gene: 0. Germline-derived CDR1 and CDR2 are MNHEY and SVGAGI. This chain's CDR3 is CASSYGTGNTIYF. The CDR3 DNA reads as TGTGCCAGCAGTTACGGGACAGGGAACACCATATATTTT.

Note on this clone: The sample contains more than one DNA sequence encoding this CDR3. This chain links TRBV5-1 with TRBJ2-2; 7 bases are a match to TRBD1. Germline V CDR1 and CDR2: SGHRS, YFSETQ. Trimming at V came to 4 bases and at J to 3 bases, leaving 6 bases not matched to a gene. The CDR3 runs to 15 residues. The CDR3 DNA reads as TGCGCCAGCAGCCTCGACAGGGCGGACACCGGGGAGCTGTTTTTT. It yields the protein CASSLDRADTGELFF.

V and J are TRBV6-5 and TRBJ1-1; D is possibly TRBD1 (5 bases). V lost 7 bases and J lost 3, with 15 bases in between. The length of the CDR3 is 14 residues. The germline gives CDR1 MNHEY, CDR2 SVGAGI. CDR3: CASTPEGRDTEAFF. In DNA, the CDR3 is TGTGCCAGCACTCCGGAGGGGCGCGACACTGAAGCTTTCTTT.

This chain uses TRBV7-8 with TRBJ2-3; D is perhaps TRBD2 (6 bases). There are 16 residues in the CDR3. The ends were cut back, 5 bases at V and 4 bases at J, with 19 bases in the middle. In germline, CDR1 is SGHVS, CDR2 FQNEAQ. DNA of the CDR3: TGTGCCAGCAGCACCCTCGGGGACTGGGGGGCAGATACGCAGTATTTT. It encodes CASSTLGDWGADTQYF.

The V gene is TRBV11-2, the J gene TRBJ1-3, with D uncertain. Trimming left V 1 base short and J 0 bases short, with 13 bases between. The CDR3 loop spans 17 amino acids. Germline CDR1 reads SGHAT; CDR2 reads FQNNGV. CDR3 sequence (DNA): TGTGCCAGCAGCTTAGCTTTTACGGGGAGCTCTGGAAACACCATATATTTT. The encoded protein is CASSLAFTGSSGNTIYF.

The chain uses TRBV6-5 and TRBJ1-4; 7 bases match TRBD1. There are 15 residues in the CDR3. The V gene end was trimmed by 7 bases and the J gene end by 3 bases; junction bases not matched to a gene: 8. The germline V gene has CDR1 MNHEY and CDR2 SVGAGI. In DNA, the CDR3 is TGTGCCAGCACCCCACGGGACAGTCCTAATGAAAAACTGTTTTTT. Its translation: CASTPRDSPNEKLFF.

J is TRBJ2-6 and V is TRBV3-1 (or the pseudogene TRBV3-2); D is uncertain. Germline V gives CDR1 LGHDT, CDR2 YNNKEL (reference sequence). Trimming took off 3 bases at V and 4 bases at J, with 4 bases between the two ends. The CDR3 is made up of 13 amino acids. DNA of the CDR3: TGTGCCAGCAGCCAGCGGGGGGCCAACGTCCTGACTTTC. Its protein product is CASSQRGANVLTF.

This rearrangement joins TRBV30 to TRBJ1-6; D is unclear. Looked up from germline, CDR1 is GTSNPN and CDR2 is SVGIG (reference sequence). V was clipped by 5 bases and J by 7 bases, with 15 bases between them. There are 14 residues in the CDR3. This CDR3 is CAWGYGRENSPLHF. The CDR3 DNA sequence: TGTGCCTGGGGGTATGGCCGGGAAAATTCACCCCTCCACTTT.

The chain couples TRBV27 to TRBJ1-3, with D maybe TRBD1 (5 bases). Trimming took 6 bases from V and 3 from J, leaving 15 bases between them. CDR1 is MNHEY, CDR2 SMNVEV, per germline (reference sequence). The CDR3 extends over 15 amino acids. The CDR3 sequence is CASSSSGFRGNTIYF. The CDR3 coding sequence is TGTGCCAGCAGCTCATCAGGGTTCCGTGGAAACACCATATATTTT.

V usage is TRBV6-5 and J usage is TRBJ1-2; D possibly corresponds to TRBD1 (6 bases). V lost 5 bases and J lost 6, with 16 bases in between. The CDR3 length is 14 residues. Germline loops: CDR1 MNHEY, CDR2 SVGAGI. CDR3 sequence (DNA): TGTGCCAGCAGTCGGCGACAGGCCCAAAATGGCTACACCTTC. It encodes CASSRRQAQNGYTF.

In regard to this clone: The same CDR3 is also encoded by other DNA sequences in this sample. CDR3 DNA sequence: TGTGCCTGGAGTGTACAGGACAATCAGCCCCAGCATTTT. It translates to CAWSVQDNQPQHF. The rearrangement joins TRBV30 to TRBJ1-5; D may be TRBD1 (5 bases). CDR3 length: 13 amino acids. Trimming pared 0 bases from V and 3 bases from J, leaving 6 bases between. Germline CDR1 reads GTSNPN; CDR2 reads SVGIG (reference sequence).

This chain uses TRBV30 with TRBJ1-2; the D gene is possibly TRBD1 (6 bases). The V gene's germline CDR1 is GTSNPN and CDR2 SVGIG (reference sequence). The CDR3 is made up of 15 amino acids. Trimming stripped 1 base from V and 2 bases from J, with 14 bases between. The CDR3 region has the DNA TGTGCCTGGAGTGAGACACGGACAGCCAACTATGGCTACACCTTC. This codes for CAWSETRTANYGYTF.

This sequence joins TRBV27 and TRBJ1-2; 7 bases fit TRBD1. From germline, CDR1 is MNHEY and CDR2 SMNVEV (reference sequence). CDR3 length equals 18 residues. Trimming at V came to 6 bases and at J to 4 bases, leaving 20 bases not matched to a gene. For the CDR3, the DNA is TGTGCCAGCAGCCCCCGTAGTGGACAGGAGGGACGGGGCTATGGCTACACCTTC. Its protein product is CASSPRSGQEGRGYGYTF.

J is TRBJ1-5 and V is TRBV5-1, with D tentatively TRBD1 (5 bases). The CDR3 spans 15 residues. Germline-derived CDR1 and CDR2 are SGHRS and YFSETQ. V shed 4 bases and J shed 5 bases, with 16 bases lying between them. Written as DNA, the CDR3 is TGCGCCAGCAGCCCCTTGTCAGGGCGAGATCAGCCCCAGCATTTT. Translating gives CASSPLSGRDQPQHF.

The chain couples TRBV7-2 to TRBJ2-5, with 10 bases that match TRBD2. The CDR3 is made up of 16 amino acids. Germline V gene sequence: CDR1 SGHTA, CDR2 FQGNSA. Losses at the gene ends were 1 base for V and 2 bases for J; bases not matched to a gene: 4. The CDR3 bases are TGTGCCAGCAGCTTAGATCTAGCGGGGGTACAAGAGACCCAGTACTTC. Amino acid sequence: CASSLDLAGVQETQYF.

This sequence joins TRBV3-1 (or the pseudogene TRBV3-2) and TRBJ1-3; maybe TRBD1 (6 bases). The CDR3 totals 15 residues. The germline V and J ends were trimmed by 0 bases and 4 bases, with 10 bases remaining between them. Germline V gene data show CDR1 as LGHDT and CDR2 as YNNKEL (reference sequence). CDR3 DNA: TGTGCCAGCAGCCAAGACTCCACAGGGGGAAACACCATATATTTT. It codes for CASSQDSTGGNTIYF.

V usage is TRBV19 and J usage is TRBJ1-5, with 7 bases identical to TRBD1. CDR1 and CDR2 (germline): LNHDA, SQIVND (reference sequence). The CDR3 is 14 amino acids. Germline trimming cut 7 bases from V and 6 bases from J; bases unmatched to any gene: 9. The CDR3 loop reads CASKLQGWSQPQHF. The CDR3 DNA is TGTGCCAGTAAGCTACAGGGGTGGAGTCAGCCCCAGCATTTT.

For the CDR3, the DNA is TGTGCCAGCAGCTTAGGGACGCCCTTCGGGGAGATAAGCTACACCTTC. It codes for CASSLGTPFGEISYTF. The chain carries TRBV7-2 and TRBJ1-2; D call uncertain. Between the trimmed V and J ends, which lost 1 base and 9 bases, there was a span of 21 bases. CDR1 and CDR2 from the germline V gene are SGHTA and FQGNSA. The length of the CDR3 is 16 residues. Full variable domain (missing parts from reference TRBV7-2 and TRBJ1-2): GAGVSQSPSNKVTEKGKDVELRCDPISGHTALYWYRQSLGQGLEFLIYFQGNSAPDKSGLPSDRFSAERTGGSVSTLTIQRTQQEDSAVYLCASSLGTPFGEISYTFGSGTRLTVV.

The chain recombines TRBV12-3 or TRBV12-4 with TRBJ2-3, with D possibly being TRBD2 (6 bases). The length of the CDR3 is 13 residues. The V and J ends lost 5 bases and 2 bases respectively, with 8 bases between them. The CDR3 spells CASSPGLTDTQYF. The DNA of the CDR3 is TGTGCCAGCAGTCCGGGACTCACAGATACGCAGTATTTT.

CDR3 bases: TGCAGTGCTAGTGTGGTAGCGGGGGATTACAATGAGCAGTTCTTC. This translates into CSASVVAGDYNEQFF. The gene calls are TRBV20-1 and TRBJ2-1, with 9 bases matching TRBD2. Germline CDR1 DFQATT, CDR2 SNEGSKA (reference sequence). The V gene end was trimmed by 3 bases and the J gene end by 4 bases; junction bases not matched to a gene: 7. This CDR3 region has 15 residues.